The 19 T cell receptor beta chains below come from one sample, sequenced in a study of shared clonotypes between healthy human individuals. Method: immunoSEQ multiplex PCR; TCRdb's copy keeps in-frame clones and lacks some. The sample holds about 2,100,000 clones, about 93% seen once. Only CD45RO-negative cells positively selected for CCR7 counted as naive CD8 cells, so terminally differentiated effector memory CD45RA+ cells were excluded. The sequenced sample consisted of naive CD8+ T cells from PBMCs. Receptors were obtained from a young man in good health. Some clones in this sample may be carry-over from other donors' samples.

The chain employs TRBV5-6 and TRBJ1-2; possible D gene TRBD1, 5 bases. V dropped 3 bases and J dropped 1 base, with 16 bases sitting between them. CDR3 length: 16 residues. The germline gives CDR1 SGHDT, CDR2 YYEEEE. Written as DNA, the CDR3 is TGTGCCAGCAGCTGGGGCACCAGCCCCTTTAACTATGGCTACACCTTC. This translates into CASSWGTSPFNYGYTF.

The chain has TRBV5-6 and TRBJ1-2, with a weak D call TRBD1 (6 bases). Trimming took off 1 base at V and 6 bases at J, with 16 bases between the two ends. Germline CDR1 and CDR2: SGHDT and YYEEEE. The length of the CDR3 is 15 residues. The CDR3 DNA reads TGTGCCAGCAGCTTGCCCATTTCGGGGGCTCATGGCTACACCTTC. It yields the protein CASSLPISGAHGYTF.

This clone was observed a handful of times. The chain joins TRBV7-9 to TRBJ1-1; perhaps TRBD1 as D (6 bases). The V and J ends lost 5 bases and 10 bases respectively, with 14 bases between them. The germline V gene encodes CDR1 SEHNR and CDR2 FQNEAQ (reference sequence). This CDR3 comprises 12 residues. The CDR3 DNA reads TGTGCCAGCAGCCAACCAGCAGGGGTAGCTTTCTTT. Protein: CASSQPAGVAFF.

The chain links TRBV28 to TRBJ1-2; the match to TRBD1 covers 7 bases. The CDR3 covers 14 residues. V lost 4 bases, J lost 7 bases, and 9 bases stayed unmatched. Germline V lookup: CDR1 MDHEN, CDR2 SYDVKM. This CDR3 reads CASSYGVTGAGYTF. The CDR3 nucleotides are TGTGCCAGCAGTTATGGGGTAACAGGGGCTGGCTACACCTTC.

The rearrangement uses TRBV29-1 and TRBJ2-5; 11 nucleotides match TRBD1. CDR3 length: 16 residues. Germline CDR1 reads SQVTM; CDR2 reads ANQGSEA. J gave up 4 bases and V 3 bases, and 10 bases lay outside the gene matches. CDR3 nucleotide sequence: TGCAGCGTTGACCGGGGACAGGGGGTCTTTGGAGAGACCCAGTACTTC. As protein: CSVDRGQGVFGETQYF. Drawing the rest from reference TRBV29-1 and TRBJ2-5, the complete variable domain is SAVISQKPSRDICQRGTSLTIQCQVDSQVTMMFWYRQQPGQSLTLIATANQGSEATYESGFVIDKFPISRPNLTFSTLTVSNMSPEDSSIYLCSVDRGQGVFGETQYFGPGTRLLVL.

J is TRBJ2-1 and V is TRBV27; 11 bases map to TRBD1. The ends lost 1 base at V and 9 bases at J; junction bases unmatched: 8. Germline lookup yields CDR1 MNHEY and CDR2 SMNVEV (reference sequence). This CDR3 is 16 amino acids long. The DNA for the CDR3 is TGTGCCAGCAGTTTATTTTCTAGCGGGACAGGGGGTGAGCAGTTCTTC. Its translation is CASSLFSSGTGGEQFF.

The CDR3 reads CASRAVVATNEKLFF. The CDR3 coding sequence is TGTGCCAGTAGAGCGGTGGTGGCAACTAATGAAAAACTGTTTTTT. This chain uses TRBV19 with TRBJ1-4; no clear D gene. Between the trimmed V and J ends, which lost 6 bases and 0 bases, there was a span of 11 bases. Per the germline V gene, CDR1 is LNHDA and CDR2 is SQIVND (reference sequence). The CDR3 is 15 residues long.

The rearrangement joins TRBV7-9 to TRBJ2-7, with 9 positions matching TRBD1. The germline V gene encodes CDR1 SEHNR and CDR2 FQNEAQ (reference sequence). Trimming at V came to 1 base and at J to 9 bases, leaving 10 bases not matched to a gene. CDR3 length equals 15 residues. CDR3 loop: CASSLGGTGLFGQYF. The CDR3, as DNA: TGTGCCAGCAGCTTAGGAGGGACAGGGTTGTTCGGGCAGTACTTC.

This chain uses TRBV14 with TRBJ2-5; TRBD2 matches 10 bases. Trimming took 1 base from V and 5 from J; bases not matched to a gene: 7. The CDR3 is 16 residues long. Germline V gives CDR1 SGHDN, CDR2 FVKESK. CDR3 in DNA: TGTGCCAGCAGCCAAGGGGCCAGCGGGAGGGCGGAGACCCAGTACTTC. It encodes CASSQGASGRAETQYF.

V gene TRBV10-1 combines with J gene TRBJ2-7; D possibly uses TRBD1 or TRBD2 (5 bases each). The CDR3 length is 13 residues. The V gene's germline CDR1 is WNHNN and CDR2 SYGVQD (reference sequence). V was shortened by 2 bases and J by 6 bases, with 11 bases between the two germline ends. CDR3 DNA sequence: TGCGCCAGCAGTGAGGGGACGGGAAGCGAGCAGTACTTC. This gives the protein CASSEGTGSEQYF.

The genes are TRBV5-6 and TRBJ1-1, with D possibly matching TRBD1 (5 bases). The V gene lost 3 bases and the J gene lost 6 bases, with 15 bases spanning the gap. CDR1 is SGHDT, CDR2 YYEEEE, per germline. This CDR3 contains 14 residues. The CDR3 bases are TGTGCCAGCAGCTGGTTTGACGGAGGGGCTGAAGCTTTCTTT. This codes for CASSWFDGGAEAFF.

The chain combines TRBV27 with TRBJ1-4; D might be TRBD1 (6 bases). The V gene's germline CDR1 is MNHEY and CDR2 SMNVEV (reference sequence). The V and J ends lost 4 bases and 4 bases respectively, with 13 bases between them. The CDR3 is 15 residues long. The CDR3 bases are TGTGCCAGCAGTTCTATACAGGGTAATAATGAAAAACTGTTTTTT. As protein: CASSSIQGNNEKLFF.

The V call is TRBV28, the J call TRBJ2-2; D gene unclear. Germline V gives CDR1 MDHEN, CDR2 SYDVKM. The ends were cut back, 6 bases at V and 5 bases at J, with 16 bases in the middle. The CDR3 has 15 amino acids. CDR3 bases: TGTGCCAGCAGAGAGGCGGCGGACCCGACCGGGGAGCTGTTTTTT. It specifies CASREAADPTGELFF. The whole variable domain, remainder taken from reference TRBV28 and TRBJ2-2, is DVKVTQSSRYLVKRTGEKVFLECVQDMDHENMFWYRQDPGLGLRLIYFSYDVKMKEKGDIPEGYSVSREKKERFSLILESASTNQTSMYLCASREAADPTGELFFGEGSRLTVL.

V and J are TRBV27 and TRBJ2-1, with D possibly matching TRBD2 (6 bases). With 5 bases removed from V and 8 bases from J, the gap between germline ends came to 22 bases. CDR1 is MNHEY and CDR2 is SMNVEV in the germline V gene (reference sequence). The length of the CDR3 is 16 residues. The CDR3 coding sequence is TGTGCCAGCAGTCTCTCCGGGAGATTGAAAGTCCATGAGCAGTTCTTC. As protein: CASSLSGRLKVHEQFF.

Turning to this clone: This sample includes further DNA sequences coding for the same CDR3. V gene TRBV4-1 combines with J gene TRBJ2-7, with D uncertain. The CDR3 length is 13 residues. The V and J ends lost 1 base and 2 bases respectively, with 6 bases between them. Germline loops: CDR1 MGHRA, CDR2 YSYEKL. Here the CDR3 DNA reads TGCGCCAGCAGCCAAGGGCCGGCCTACGAGCAGTACTTC. The encoded protein is CASSQGPAYEQYF.

With regard to this clone: The sample contains more than one DNA sequence encoding this CDR3. The chain couples TRBV7-9 to TRBJ2-2, with D unclear. Germline CDR1 and CDR2: SEHNR and FQNEAQ (reference sequence). CDR3 length equals 12 residues. The ends were cut back, 3 bases at V and 6 bases at J, with 5 bases in the middle. The CDR3 sequence: CASSFGPGELFF. The CDR3 DNA sequence: TGTGCCAGCAGCTTCGGTCCCGGGGAGCTGTTTTTT.

This clone was observed once. V and J are TRBV29-1 and TRBJ2-2, with 13 bases identical to TRBD2. The ends lost 5 bases at V and 5 bases at J; junction bases unmatched: 8. CDR3 size: 16 residues. In germline, CDR1 is SQVTM, CDR2 ANQGSEA. The CDR3 loop reads CSVFGTSGNGTGELFF. CDR3 nucleotides: TGCAGCGTTTTCGGGACTAGCGGGAACGGGACCGGGGAGCTGTTTTTT.

The V and J genes are TRBV13 and TRBJ2-6; D may be TRBD2 (5 bases). V was cut by 5 bases and J by 0 bases, with 23 bases left in between. In germline, CDR1 is PRHDT, CDR2 FYEKMQ (reference sequence). The CDR3 has 20 amino acids. The CDR3 sequence is CASSPTLRAQHLSGANVLTF. In nucleotides, the CDR3 is TGTGCCAGCAGCCCTACCCTGAGGGCCCAGCACCTCTCTGGGGCCAACGTCCTGACTTTC.

The V and J genes are TRBV29-1 and TRBJ2-5, with 14 bases matching TRBD2. The CDR3 totals 17 residues. With V trimmed by 6 bases and J by 4 bases, 13 bases remained unmatched. Looked up from germline, CDR1 is SQVTM and CDR2 is ANQGSEA. CDR3 DNA: TGCAGCGTGGTGGATCCGACTAGCGGGAGGGATGGAGAGACCCAGTACTTC. Amino acids: CSVVDPTSGRDGETQYF.